The clone carrying this T cell receptor beta chain was seen a few times. Its cognate antigen is unknown. The entry originates in a study of identical twins' blood T cells. Whole-study results and caveats: Out-of-frame TCRbeta clonotypes reportedly had markedly more similar V usage in twins than unrelated donors. Shared CDR3 clonotype counts tracked mainly the product of cloneset sizes.

Original methodology: Clonotypes per individual ranged from about 95,000 to nearly 550,000. MiXCR, applied by TCRdb to the 5' RACE reads, yields one record per CDR3 protein. The V and J calls and clone size come from TCRdb's table, not from the authors' own analysis. Of 350,000 to 400,000 distinct CDR3 sequences listed, around 30% are singletons. This CDR3 region has 12 residues. CDR1 is MNHNY, CDR2 SVGAGI, per germline (reference sequence). The germline V and J ends were trimmed by 6 bases and 5 bases, with 7 bases remaining between them. The three twin pairs were reared together, likely meeting the same infections.

This chain links TRBV6-6 with TRBJ1-4; the D gene is possibly TRBD1 (5 bases). This TCR derives from a woman between 18 and 50 years old in good health. Specimen: PBMCs. The CDR3, as DNA: TGTGCCAGCAGGGAGGGGAATGAAAAACTGTTTTTT. It translates to CASREGNEKLFF.